This passage covers 13 T cell receptor beta chains from one sample sequenced in a study of response to subunit inactivated influenza vaccine. TCRdb processed the RT-PCR reads anew with MiXCR; each CDR3 protein has one entry. This sample carries under 850,000 distinct CDR3 sequences, roughly 18% of them seen once, and the ten largest clones take approximately 11%. Sequences were derived from PBMCs from blood, sampled around 5 days after vaccination. The receptors shown here come from a man between 45 and 60 years old who received an inactivated influenza vaccine.

Only a few counts were recorded for this clonotype. This chain uses TRBV6-2 or TRBV6-3 with TRBJ1-6; TRBD1 matches at 10 bases. The V and J ends lost 6 bases and 7 bases, in that order; junction bases with no gene match: 12. Germline CDR1 MNHEY, CDR2 SVGEGT. The CDR3 has 17 residues. In DNA, the CDR3 is TGTGCCAGCAGGGGTTTCCGGGACAGGGGAAGGAATTCACCCCTCCACTTT. This encodes CASRGFRDRGRNSPLHF.

This clonotype was recorded a few times. This chain uses TRBV5-5 with TRBJ2-1, with no clear D. This CDR3 comprises 16 residues. Looked up from germline, CDR1 is SGHKS and CDR2 is YYEKEE (reference sequence). Trimming removed 0 bases from V and 2 bases from J, with 12 bases in between. The CDR3 DNA reads as TGTGCCAGCAGCTTGGACGGGCCCTCGACCTACAATGAGCAGTTCTTC. This encodes CASSLDGPSTYNEQFF.

This chain connects TRBV12-3 or TRBV12-4 to TRBJ1-1; no reliable D call. The V and J ends lost 2 bases and 1 base respectively, with 8 bases between them. The CDR3 is made up of 14 amino acids. The DNA of the CDR3 is TGTGCCAGCAGTTTACGCAGACCGAACACTGAAGCTTTCTTT. Encoded protein: CASSLRRPNTEAFF.

This clonotype turned up a few times. The chain joins TRBV10-3 to TRBJ2-7, with 7 bases matching TRBD2. The V and J ends lost 9 bases and 3 bases, in that order; junction bases with no gene match: 8. Germline-derived CDR1 and CDR2 are ENHRY and SYGVKD. This CDR3 has 13 amino acids. CDR3 in amino acids: CAIYSGRGYEQYF. The CDR3 bases are TGTGCCATATATAGCGGGCGAGGCTACGAGCAGTACTTC.

The chain has TRBV4-3 and TRBJ1-2; TRBD1 matches 8 bases. The germline gives CDR1 LGHNA, CDR2 YSLEER. J gave up 5 bases and V 1 base, and 6 bases lay outside the gene matches. There are 15 residues in the CDR3. The CDR3 here is CASSQVQGAGYGYTF. CDR3 DNA sequence: TGCGCCAGCAGCCAAGTGCAGGGGGCCGGTTATGGCTACACCTTC.

This chain uses TRBV24-1 with TRBJ2-1, with D tentatively TRBD1 or TRBD2 (5 bases each). The CDR3 runs 12 residues. Germline CDR1 is KGHDR and CDR2 is SFDVKD. V gave up 6 bases and J gave up 10 bases, with 12 bases separating them. This CDR3 reads CATSPRDREQFF. In nucleotides, the CDR3 is TGTGCCACCAGTCCCAGGGACCGAGAGCAGTTCTTC.

This chain uses TRBV15 with TRBJ2-7, with 10 nucleotides matching TRBD1. The V gene end was trimmed by 5 bases and the J gene end by 2 bases; junction bases not matched to a gene: 3. The CDR3 has 14 residues. The germline CDR1 and CDR2 sequences are LNHNV and YYDKDF (reference sequence). The CDR3 region is CATSGDRGPYEQYF. The CDR3 DNA reads TGTGCCACCAGCGGGGACAGGGGCCCCTACGAGCAGTACTTC.

The CDR3 bases are TGTGCCAGCAAACCTGACACGGTCTGGTTCGAGCAGTACTTC. Protein product: CASKPDTVWFEQYF. This chain connects TRBV2 to TRBJ2-7; D remains ambiguous. Germline loops: CDR1 SNHLY, CDR2 FYNNEI. The CDR3 runs to 14 residues. V shed 7 bases and J shed 6 bases, with 19 bases lying between them.

The chain has TRBV5-4 and TRBJ2-5; D call uncertain. CDR1 is SGHNT, CDR2 YYREEE, per germline (reference sequence). Trimming left V 1 base short and J 2 bases short, with 9 bases between. The CDR3 runs to 14 residues. For the CDR3, the DNA is TGTGCCAGCAGCTTGTGGCTAGGTCAAGAGACCCAGTACTTC. This sequence encodes CASSLWLGQETQYF. The entire variable domain, with the rest obtained from reference TRBV5-4 and TRBJ2-5, is as follows: ETGVTQSPTHLIKTRGQQVTLRCSSQSGHNTVSWYQQALGQGPQFIFQYYREEENGRGNFPPRFSGLQFPNYSSELNVNALELDDSALYLCASSLWLGQETQYFGPGTRLLVL.

The gene calls are TRBV29-1 and TRBJ2-1, with a possible D match to TRBD2 (5 bases). The germline CDR1 and CDR2 sequences are SQVTM and ANQGSEA. The V end lost 6 bases, the J end lost 5 bases, and 11 bases lay between the germline ends. This CDR3 comprises 12 residues. CDR3 nucleotide sequence: TGCAGCGTCCACGGACTGAACAATGAGCAGTTCTTC. It is translated as CSVHGLNNEQFF.

This clonotype has a count of ten or more. The genes are TRBV11-2 and TRBJ2-7; TRBD1 might be the D (6 bases). This CDR3 spans 15 amino acids. Germline V gene sequence: CDR1 SGHAT, CDR2 FQNNGV. V dropped 5 bases and J dropped 5 bases, with 19 bases sitting between them. In nucleotides, the CDR3 is TGTGCCAGCAGCCTAGGGACACGGGTTTTGGACGAGCAGTACTTC. Its translation is CASSLGTRVLDEQYF. Drawing the rest from reference TRBV11-2 and TRBJ2-7, the complete variable domain is EAGVAQSPRYKIIEKRQSVAFWCNPISGHATLYWYQQILGQGPKLLIQFQNNGVVDDSQLPKDRFSAERLKGVDSTLKIQPAKLEDSAVYLCASSLGTRVLDEQYFGPGTRLTVT.

This clonotype was seen a handful of times. The rearrangement joins TRBV28 to TRBJ2-1; tentatively, D is TRBD1 (6 bases). Trimming pared 3 bases from V and 5 bases from J, leaving 14 bases between. The CDR3 is 15 residues long. From germline, CDR1 is MDHEN and CDR2 SYDVKM. CDR3 residues: CASSFLGQGNNEQFF. The CDR3 DNA sequence: TGTGCCAGCAGTTTTTTGGGTCAGGGGAACAATGAGCAGTTCTTC.

The table lists this clonotype with a few counts. This chain connects TRBV29-1 to TRBJ2-5, with TRBD1 as a possible D gene (7 bases). CDR3 length: 16 residues. Germline CDR1 reads SQVTM; CDR2 reads ANQGSEA. Trimming removed 4 bases from V and 3 bases from J, with 21 bases in between. The CDR3 reads CSVGNIPGGPKETQYF. Written as DNA, the CDR3 is TGCAGCGTTGGCAATATACCAGGGGGGCCCAAAGAGACCCAGTACTTC.